This TCR beta chain is from a study of cytomegalovirus exposure and HLA in healthy donors. V lost 2 bases and J lost 0; bases outside the gene matches: 6. Per germline, CDR1 MNHNY and CDR2 SVGAGI (reference sequence). The CDR3 contains 16 residues. Use of 60 Vbeta and 13 Jbeta primers characterized the PCR. The repertoire was sequenced with immunoSEQ multiplex PCR; TCRdb's copy has only in-frame clones and lacks some. The profile shows some 100,000 clones, roughly 70% of them singletons. Note on this clone: The identical CDR3 is also encoded by other nucleotide sequences in the sample.

Sequencing used PBMCs. The receptor was isolated from a woman in her 70s in good health and CMV-seropositive. The rearrangement links TRBV6-6 to TRBJ2-7; 8 bases fit TRBD1. Written as DNA, the CDR3 is TGTGCCAGCAGTTACAACGGACAGGGTTTCTCCTACGAGCAGTACTTC. Translating it yields CASSYNGQGFSYEQYF.